This TCR beta chain was sequenced in a study of control samples from healthy donors and cancer patients. The method was immunoSEQ multiplex PCR; TCRdb's version includes in-frame clones alone and lacks a portion of them. This table has 150,000 to 200,000 clones, 80% to 90% appearing once. Source material: blood. The origin of this receptor is a man aged 18 to 35 in good health.

CDR3 DNA: TGTGCCAGTAGTTCGGACTCCTCCGGGGAGCTGTTTTTT. Translating it yields CASSSDSSGELFF. This chain joins TRBV19 and TRBJ2-2; maybe TRBD2 (5 bases). The germline CDR1 and CDR2 sequences are LNHDA and SQIVND (reference sequence). The CDR3 length is 13 residues. The V gene lost 5 bases and the J gene lost 6 bases, with 10 bases spanning the gap.